This T cell receptor beta chain was observed in a study of shared clonotypes between healthy human individuals. Here immunoSEQ multiplex PCR was the method, and the copy in TCRdb shows in-frame clones only, minus some. The repertoire includes a few million clones, more than 85% of them detected once, and roughly 0.36% sits in the top ten. This clone was counted once. Its antigen is unidentified. Study results and caveats: All-four-donor shared clonotypes had higher generation probabilities than non-shared clonotypes did.

The V end lost 6 bases, the J end lost 5 bases, and 16 bases lay between the germline ends. Germline CDR1 KGHSH, CDR2 LQKENI. This CDR3 comprises 14 residues. The chain couples TRBV18 to TRBJ2-5; tentatively, D is TRBD1 (6 bases). The sequenced sample was naive CD4+ T cells from PBMCs. Regarding subset: CD45RA+ positively selected. This receptor was taken from a man between 18 and 29 years old in good health. Some clones in this sample may be carry-over from other donors' samples. As DNA, the CDR3 is TGTGCCAGCTCTCAGGACAGAAACGGCGAGACCCAGTACTTC. Translated: CASSQDRNGETQYF.